What follows describes a single TCR beta chain. What it recognizes is unknown. The sample originates from a study of T cells after yellow fever vaccination. The germline V gene encodes CDR1 MNHEY and CDR2 SVGAGI. The CDR3 consists of 15 residues. Trimming took 1 base from V and 1 from J, leaving 10 bases between them. One entry per CDR3 protein, called by TCRdb with MiXCR from the 5' RACE reads. Among about 230,000 distinct CDR3 sequences, approximately 6.7% were seen once, and the ten largest hold roughly 1%. Study-level results: Among primary-vaccination clones, most reappeared after the booster, at roughly 95% for CD4 and approximately 90% for CD8. Across the CD4 and CD8 compartments, a small share of clonotypes was present in both. One caveat is that FACS-sorted repertoires could contain abundant clonotypes contaminating from the bulk population.

The V gene is TRBV6-5, the J gene TRBJ1-2; D remains ambiguous. The sample in question was CD4+ T cells sorted from PBMCs, obtained on the day of the yellow fever booster vaccination. This receptor was identified in a man aged 25 to 40 who received the YFV17D yellow fever vaccine. CDR3 residues: CASSYLVADNYGYTF. The CDR3 nucleotides read TGTGCCAGCAGTTACTTGGTAGCAGATAACTATGGCTACACCTTC.